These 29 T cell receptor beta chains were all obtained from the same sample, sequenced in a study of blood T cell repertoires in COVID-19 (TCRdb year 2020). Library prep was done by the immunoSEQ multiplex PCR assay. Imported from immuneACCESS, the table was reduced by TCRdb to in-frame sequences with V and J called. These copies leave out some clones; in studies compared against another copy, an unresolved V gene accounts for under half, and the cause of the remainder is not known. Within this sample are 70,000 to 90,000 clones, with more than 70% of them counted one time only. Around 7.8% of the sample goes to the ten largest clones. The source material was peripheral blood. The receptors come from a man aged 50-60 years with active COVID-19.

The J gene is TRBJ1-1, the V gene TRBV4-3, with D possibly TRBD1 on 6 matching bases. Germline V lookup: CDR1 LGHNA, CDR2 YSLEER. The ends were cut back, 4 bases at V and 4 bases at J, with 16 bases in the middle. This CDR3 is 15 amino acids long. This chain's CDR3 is CASSPRQGLVTEAFF. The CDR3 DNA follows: TGCGCCAGCAGCCCGCGCCAGGGGCTGGTCACTGAAGCTTTCTTT.

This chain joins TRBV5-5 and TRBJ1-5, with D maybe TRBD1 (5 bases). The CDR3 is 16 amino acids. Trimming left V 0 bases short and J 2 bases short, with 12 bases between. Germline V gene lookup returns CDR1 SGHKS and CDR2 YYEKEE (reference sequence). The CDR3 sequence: CASSLGDSLGNQPQHF. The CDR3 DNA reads TGTGCCAGCAGCTTGGGGGACTCCCTGGGCAATCAGCCCCAGCATTTT. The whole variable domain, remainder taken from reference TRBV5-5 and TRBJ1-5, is DAGVTQSPTHLIKTRGQQVTLRCSPISGHKSVSWYQQVLGQGPQFIFQYYEKEERGRGNFPDRFSARQFPNYSSELNVNALLLGDSALYLCASSLGDSLGNQPQHFGDGTRLSIL.

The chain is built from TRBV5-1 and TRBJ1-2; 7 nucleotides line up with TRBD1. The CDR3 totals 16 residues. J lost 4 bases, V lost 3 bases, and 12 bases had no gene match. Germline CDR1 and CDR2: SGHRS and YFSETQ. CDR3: CASSSQGGFPSYGYTF. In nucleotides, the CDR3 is TGCGCCAGCAGCTCCCAGGGGGGATTCCCCAGCTATGGCTACACCTTC.

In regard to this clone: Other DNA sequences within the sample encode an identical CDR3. The CDR3 sequence is CASSQTGTYEQYF. DNA of the CDR3: TGTGCCAGCAGCCAAACAGGGACCTACGAGCAGTACTTC. The chain joins TRBV3-1 (or the pseudogene TRBV3-2) to TRBJ2-7; D perhaps matches TRBD1 (6 bases). The V gene lost 2 bases and the J gene lost 2 bases, with 7 bases spanning the gap. The CDR3 contains 13 residues. Germline-derived CDR1 and CDR2 are LGHDT and YNNKEL (reference sequence).

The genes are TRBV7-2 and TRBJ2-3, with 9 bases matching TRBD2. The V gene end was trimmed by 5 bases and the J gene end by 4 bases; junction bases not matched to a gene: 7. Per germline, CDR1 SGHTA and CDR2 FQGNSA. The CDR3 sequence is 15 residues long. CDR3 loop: CASSISSGESDTQYF. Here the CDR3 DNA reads TGTGCCAGCAGCATCTCTAGCGGGGAATCAGATACGCAGTATTTT.

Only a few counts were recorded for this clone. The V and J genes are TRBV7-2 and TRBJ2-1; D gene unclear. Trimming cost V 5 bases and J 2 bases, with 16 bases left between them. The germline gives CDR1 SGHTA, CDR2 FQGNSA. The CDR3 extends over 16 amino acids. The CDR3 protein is CASSEGPSSTYNEQFF. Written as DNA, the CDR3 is TGTGCCAGCAGCGAAGGTCCTAGTAGCACCTACAATGAGCAGTTCTTC.

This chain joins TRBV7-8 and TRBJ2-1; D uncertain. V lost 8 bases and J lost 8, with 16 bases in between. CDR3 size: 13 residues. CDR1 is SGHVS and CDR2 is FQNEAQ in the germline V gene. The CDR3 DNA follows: TGTGCCAGCGCCTGGTTTGGCAGCGATGAGCAGTTCTTC. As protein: CASAWFGSDEQFF. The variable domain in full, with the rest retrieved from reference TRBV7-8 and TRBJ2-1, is GAGVSQSPRYKVAKRGQDVALRCDPISGHVSLFWYQQALGQGPEFLTYFQNEAQLDKSGLPSDRFFAERPEGSVSTLKIQRTQQEDSAVYLCASAWFGSDEQFFGPGTRLTVL.

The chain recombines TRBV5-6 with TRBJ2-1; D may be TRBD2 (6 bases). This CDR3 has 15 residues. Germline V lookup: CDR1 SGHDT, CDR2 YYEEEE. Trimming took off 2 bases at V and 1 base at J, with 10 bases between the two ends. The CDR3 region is CASSFGGGSYNEQFF. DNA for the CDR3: TGTGCCAGCAGCTTCGGGGGTGGTTCCTACAATGAGCAGTTCTTC.

DNA for the CDR3: TGCAGCGTTGGCAAGCGGGGGGGTAACACCGGGGAGCTGTTTTTT. Its protein is CSVGKRGGNTGELFF. The V gene is TRBV29-1, the J gene TRBJ2-2; 10 nucleotides align to TRBD2. V trimming: 4 bases; J trimming: 2 bases; junction bases outside the gene matches: 4. Germline CDR1 SQVTM, CDR2 ANQGSEA. The CDR3 length is 15 residues.

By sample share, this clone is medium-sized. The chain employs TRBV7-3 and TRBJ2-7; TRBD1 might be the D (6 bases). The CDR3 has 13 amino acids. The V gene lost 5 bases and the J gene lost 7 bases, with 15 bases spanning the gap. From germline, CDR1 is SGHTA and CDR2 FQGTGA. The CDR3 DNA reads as TGTGCCAGCAGCGAAACAGGGTTGGGGGAGCAGTACTTC. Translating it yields CASSETGLGEQYF.

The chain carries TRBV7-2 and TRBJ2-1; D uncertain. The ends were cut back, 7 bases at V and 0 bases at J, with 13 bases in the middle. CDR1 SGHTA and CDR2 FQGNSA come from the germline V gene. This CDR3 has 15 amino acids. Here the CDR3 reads CASTPTPSSYNEQFF. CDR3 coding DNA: TGTGCCAGCACCCCGACACCGAGCTCCTACAATGAGCAGTTCTTC.

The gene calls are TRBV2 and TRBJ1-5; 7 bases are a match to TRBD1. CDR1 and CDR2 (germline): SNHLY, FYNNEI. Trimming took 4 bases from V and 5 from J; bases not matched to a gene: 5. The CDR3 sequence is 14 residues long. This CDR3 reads CASSAQGFYQPQHF. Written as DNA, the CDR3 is TGTGCCAGCAGTGCACAGGGGTTTTATCAGCCCCAGCATTTT. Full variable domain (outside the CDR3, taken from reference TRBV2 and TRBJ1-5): EPEVTQTPSHQVTQMGQEVILRCVPISNHLYFYWYRQILGQKVEFLVSFYNNEISEKSEIFDDQFSVERPDGSNFTLKIRSTKLEDSAMYFCASSAQGFYQPQHFGDGTRLSIL.

The CDR3 coding sequence is TGTGCCAGCAGTTTTTACCAGGGAGGAGGTTCACCCCTCCACTTT. As protein: CASSFYQGGGSPLHF. The chain carries TRBV28 and TRBJ1-6, with D possibly matching TRBD1 (5 bases). CDR1 is MDHEN, CDR2 SYDVKM, per germline. The ends were cut back, 3 bases at V and 9 bases at J, with 15 bases in the middle. The CDR3 length is 15 residues.

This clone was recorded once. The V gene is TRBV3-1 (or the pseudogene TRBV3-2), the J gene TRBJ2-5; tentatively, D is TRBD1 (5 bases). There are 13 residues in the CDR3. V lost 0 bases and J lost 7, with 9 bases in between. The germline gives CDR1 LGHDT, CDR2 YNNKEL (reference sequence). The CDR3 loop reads CASSQDRVGTQYF. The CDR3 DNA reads TGTGCCAGCAGCCAAGACAGGGTCGGGACCCAGTACTTC.

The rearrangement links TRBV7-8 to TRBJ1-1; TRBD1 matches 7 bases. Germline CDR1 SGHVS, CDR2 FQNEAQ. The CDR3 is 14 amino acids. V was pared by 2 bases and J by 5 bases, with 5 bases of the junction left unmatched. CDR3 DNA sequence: TGTGCCAGCAGCTTAAACAGGGGAGGAACTGAAGCTTTCTTT. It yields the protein CASSLNRGGTEAFF.

CDR3 DNA: TGTGCCAGTAGTATAGTCTTTCAGGCGAACACTGAAGCTTTCTTT. This codes for CASSIVFQANTEAFF. The rearrangement joins TRBV19 to TRBJ1-1; D remains ambiguous. Deletions cut 1 base from V and 1 base from J, with 10 bases between. CDR3 size: 15 residues. Germline CDR1 LNHDA, CDR2 SQIVND (reference sequence).

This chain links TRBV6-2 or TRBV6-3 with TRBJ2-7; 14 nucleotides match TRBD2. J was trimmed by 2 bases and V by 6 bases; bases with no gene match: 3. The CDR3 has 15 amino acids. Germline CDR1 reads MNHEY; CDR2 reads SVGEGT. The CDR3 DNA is TGTGCCAGCAGCTGGGGACTAGCGGGAGCCTACGAGCAGTACTTC. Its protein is CASSWGLAGAYEQYF.

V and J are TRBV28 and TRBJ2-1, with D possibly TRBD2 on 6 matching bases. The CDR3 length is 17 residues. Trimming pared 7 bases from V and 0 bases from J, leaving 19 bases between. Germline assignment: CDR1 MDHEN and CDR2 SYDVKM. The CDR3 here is CASIRPPSASSYNEQFF. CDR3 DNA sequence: TGTGCCAGCATCCGTCCGCCTAGCGCAAGCTCCTACAATGAGCAGTTCTTC.

Written as DNA, the CDR3 is TGTGCCAGTAGTATAAGAGGCAGGGGATACGAGCAGTACTTC. It specifies CASSIRGRGYEQYF. This rearrangement joins TRBV19 to TRBJ2-7, with D maybe TRBD1 (6 bases). The ends were cut back, 2 bases at V and 4 bases at J, with 12 bases in the middle. Germline V gives CDR1 LNHDA, CDR2 SQIVND (reference sequence). The CDR3 runs 14 residues.

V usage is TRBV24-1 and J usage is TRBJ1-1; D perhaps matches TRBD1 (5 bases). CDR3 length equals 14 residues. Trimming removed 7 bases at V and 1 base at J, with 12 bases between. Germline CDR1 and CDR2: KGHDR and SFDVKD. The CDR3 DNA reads TGTGCCACCAGGCCCGGGGGAAAGAACACTGAAGCTTTCTTT. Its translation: CATRPGGKNTEAFF.

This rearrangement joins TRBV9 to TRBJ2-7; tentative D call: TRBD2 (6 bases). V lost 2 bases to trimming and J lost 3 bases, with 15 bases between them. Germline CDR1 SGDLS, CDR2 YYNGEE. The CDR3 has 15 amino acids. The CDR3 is CASSVSGGANYEQYF. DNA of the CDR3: TGTGCCAGCAGCGTGTCGGGCGGGGCGAACTACGAGCAGTACTTC. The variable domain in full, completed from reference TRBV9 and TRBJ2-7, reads DSGVTQTPKHLITATGQRVTLRCSPRSGDLSVYWYQQSLDQGLQFLIQYYNGEERAKGNILERFSAQQFPDLHSELNLSSLELGDSALYFCASSVSGGANYEQYFGPGTRLTVT.

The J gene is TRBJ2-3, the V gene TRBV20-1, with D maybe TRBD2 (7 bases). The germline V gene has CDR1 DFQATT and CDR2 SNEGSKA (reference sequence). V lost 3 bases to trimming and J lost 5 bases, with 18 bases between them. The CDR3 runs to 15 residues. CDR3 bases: TGCAGTGCTAGTGGGTTGAGGGGGGGTGGAGATACGCAGTATTTT. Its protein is CSASGLRGGGDTQYF.

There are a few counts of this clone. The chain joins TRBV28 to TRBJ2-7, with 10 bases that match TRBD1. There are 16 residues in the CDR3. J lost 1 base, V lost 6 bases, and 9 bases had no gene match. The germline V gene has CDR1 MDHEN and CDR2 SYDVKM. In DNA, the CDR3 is TGTGCCAGCAGCCTCCTGCCGGGACAGGGGTCCTACGAGCAGTACTTC. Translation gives CASSLLPGQGSYEQYF.

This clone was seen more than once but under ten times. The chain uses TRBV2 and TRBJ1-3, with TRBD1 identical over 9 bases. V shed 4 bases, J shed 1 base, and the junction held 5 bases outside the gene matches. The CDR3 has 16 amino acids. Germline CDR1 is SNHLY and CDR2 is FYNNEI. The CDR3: CASSARQGVSGNTIYF. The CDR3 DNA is TGTGCCAGCAGTGCTCGACAGGGGGTTTCTGGAAACACCATATATTTT. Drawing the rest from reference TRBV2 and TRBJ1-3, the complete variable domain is EPEVTQTPSHQVTQMGQEVILRCVPISNHLYFYWYRQILGQKVEFLVSFYNNEISEKSEIFDDQFSVERPDGSNFTLKIRSTKLEDSAMYFCASSARQGVSGNTIYFGEGSWLTVV.

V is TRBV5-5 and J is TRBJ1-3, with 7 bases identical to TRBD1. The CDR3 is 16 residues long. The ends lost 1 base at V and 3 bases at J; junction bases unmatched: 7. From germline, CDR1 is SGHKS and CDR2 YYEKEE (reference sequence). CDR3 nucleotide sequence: TGTGCCAGCAGCTTGTCCCGGACAGGCATTGGAAACACCATATATTTT. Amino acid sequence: CASSLSRTGIGNTIYF.

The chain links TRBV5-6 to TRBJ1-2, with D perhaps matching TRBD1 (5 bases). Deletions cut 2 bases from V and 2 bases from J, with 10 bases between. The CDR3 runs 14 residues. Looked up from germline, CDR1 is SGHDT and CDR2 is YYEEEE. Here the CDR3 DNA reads TGTGCCAGCAGCTTTGGACAAAAGAACTATGGCTACACCTTC. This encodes CASSFGQKNYGYTF.

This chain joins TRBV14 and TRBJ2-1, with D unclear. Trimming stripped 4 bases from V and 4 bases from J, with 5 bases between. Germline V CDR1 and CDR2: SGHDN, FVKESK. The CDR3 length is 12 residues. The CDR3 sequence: CASSPRYNEQFF. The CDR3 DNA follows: TGTGCCAGCAGCCCCCGTTACAATGAGCAGTTCTTC.

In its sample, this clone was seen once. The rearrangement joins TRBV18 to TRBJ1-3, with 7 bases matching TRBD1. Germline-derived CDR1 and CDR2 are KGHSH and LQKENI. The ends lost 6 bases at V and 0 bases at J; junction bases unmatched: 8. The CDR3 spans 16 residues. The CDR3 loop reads CASSQGQASSGNTIYF. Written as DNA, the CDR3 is TGTGCCAGCTCTCAAGGACAGGCGAGCTCTGGAAACACCATATATTTT.

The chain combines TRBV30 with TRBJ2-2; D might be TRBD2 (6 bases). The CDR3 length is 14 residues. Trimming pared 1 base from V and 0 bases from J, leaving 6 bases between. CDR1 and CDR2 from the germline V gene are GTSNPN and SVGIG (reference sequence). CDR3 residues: CAWSGGANTGELFF. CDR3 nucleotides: TGTGCCTGGAGTGGGGGGGCGAACACCGGGGAGCTGTTTTTT.